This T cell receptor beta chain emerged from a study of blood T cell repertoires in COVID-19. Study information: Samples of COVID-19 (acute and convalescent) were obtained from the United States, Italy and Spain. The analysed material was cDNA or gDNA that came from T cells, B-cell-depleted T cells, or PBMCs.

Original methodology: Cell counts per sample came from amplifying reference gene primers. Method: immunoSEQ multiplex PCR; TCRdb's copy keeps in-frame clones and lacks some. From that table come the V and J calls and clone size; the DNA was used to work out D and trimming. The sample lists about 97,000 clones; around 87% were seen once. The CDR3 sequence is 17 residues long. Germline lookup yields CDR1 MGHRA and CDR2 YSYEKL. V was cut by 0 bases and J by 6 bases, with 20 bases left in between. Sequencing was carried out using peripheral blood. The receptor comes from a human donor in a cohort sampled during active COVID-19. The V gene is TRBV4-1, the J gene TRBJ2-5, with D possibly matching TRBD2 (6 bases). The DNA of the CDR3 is TGCGCCAGCAGCCAAGACCGCGGGGCGGCCTTTGTGCAGACCCAGTACTTC. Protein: CASSQDRGAAFVQTQYF.